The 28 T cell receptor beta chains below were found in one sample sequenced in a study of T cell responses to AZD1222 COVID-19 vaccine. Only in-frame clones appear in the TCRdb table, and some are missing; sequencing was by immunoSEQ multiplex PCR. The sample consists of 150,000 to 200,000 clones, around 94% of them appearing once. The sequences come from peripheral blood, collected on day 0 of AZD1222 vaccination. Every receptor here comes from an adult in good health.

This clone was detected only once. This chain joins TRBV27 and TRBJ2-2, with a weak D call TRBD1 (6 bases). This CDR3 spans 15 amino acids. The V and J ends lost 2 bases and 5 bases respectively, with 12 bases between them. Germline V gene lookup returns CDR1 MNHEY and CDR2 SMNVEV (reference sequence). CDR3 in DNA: TGTGCCAGCAGTTTACGACAGGTTCAAACCGGGGAGCTGTTTTTT. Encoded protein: CASSLRQVQTGELFF.

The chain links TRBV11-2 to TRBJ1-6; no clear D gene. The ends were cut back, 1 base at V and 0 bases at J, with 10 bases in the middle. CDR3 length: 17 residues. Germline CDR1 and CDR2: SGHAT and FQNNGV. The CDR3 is CASSLVQQSSYNSPLHF. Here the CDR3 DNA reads TGTGCCAGCAGCTTAGTACAACAGAGCTCCTATAATTCACCCCTCCACTTT. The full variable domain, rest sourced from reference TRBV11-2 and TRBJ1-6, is EAGVAQSPRYKIIEKRQSVAFWCNPISGHATLYWYQQILGQGPKLLIQFQNNGVVDDSQLPKDRFSAERLKGVDSTLKIQPAKLEDSAVYLCASSLVQQSSYNSPLHFGNGTRLTVT.

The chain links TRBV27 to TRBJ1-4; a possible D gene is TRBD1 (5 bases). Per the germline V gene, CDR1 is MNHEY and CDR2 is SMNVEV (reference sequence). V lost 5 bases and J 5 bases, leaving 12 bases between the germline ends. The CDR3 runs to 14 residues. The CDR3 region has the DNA TGTGCCAGCAGTAACGGGGCCAGAAATGAAAAACTGTTTTTT. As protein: CASSNGARNEKLFF.

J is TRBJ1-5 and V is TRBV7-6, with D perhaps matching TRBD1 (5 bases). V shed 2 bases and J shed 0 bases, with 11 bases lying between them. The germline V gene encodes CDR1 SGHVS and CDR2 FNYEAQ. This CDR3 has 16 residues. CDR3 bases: TGTGCCAGCAGCTTAAGTGGGGGTAATAGCAATCAGCCCCAGCATTTT. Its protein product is CASSLSGGNSNQPQHF. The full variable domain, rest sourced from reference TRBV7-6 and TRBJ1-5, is GAGVSQSPRYKVTKRGQDVALRCDPISGHVSLYWYRQALGQGPEFLTYFNYEAQQDKSGLPNDRFSAERPEGSISTLTIQRTEQRDSAMYRCASSLSGGNSNQPQHFGDGTRLSIL.

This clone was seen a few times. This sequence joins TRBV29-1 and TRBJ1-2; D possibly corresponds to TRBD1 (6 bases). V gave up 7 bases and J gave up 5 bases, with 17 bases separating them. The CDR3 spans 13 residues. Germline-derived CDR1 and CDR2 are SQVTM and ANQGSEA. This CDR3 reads CSGWGGQRYGYTF. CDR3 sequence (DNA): TGCAGCGGGTGGGGCGGACAGAGATATGGCTACACCTTC.

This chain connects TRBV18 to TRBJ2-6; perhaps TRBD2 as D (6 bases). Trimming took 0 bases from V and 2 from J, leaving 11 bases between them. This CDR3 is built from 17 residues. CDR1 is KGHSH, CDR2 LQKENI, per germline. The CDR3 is CASSPPNSGAGANVLTF. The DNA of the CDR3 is TGTGCCAGCTCACCACCGAACTCGGGGGCTGGGGCCAACGTCCTGACTTTC.

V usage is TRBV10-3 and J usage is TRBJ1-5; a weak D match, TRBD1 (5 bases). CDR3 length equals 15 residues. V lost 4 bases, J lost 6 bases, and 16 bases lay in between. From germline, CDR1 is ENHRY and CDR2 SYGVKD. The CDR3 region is CAISAGWGMGQPQHF. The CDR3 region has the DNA TGTGCCATCAGTGCCGGTTGGGGGATGGGTCAGCCCCAGCATTTT.

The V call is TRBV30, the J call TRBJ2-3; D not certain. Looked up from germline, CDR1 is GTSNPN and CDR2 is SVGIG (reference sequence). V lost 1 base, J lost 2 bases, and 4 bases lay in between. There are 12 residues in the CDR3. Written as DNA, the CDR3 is TGTGCCTGGAGTGCCCTCACAGATACGCAGTATTTT. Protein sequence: CAWSALTDTQYF.

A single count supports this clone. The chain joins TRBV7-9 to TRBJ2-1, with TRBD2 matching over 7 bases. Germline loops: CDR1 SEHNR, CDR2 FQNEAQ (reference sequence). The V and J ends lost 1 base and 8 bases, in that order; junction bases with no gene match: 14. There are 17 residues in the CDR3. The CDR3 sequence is CASSLGYGAREKDEQFF. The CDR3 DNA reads TGTGCCAGCAGCTTAGGATATGGGGCGCGGGAGAAAGATGAGCAGTTCTTC.

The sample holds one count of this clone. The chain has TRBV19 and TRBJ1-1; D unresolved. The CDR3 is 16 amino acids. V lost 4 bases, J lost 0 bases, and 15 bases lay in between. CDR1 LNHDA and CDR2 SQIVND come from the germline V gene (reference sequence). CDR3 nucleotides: TGTGCCAGTAGTAGCCGTTTAAGCGTCATGAACACTGAAGCTTTCTTT. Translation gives CASSSRLSVMNTEAFF.

The CDR3 DNA reads as TGTGCCAGCAGCTTATTCACTAGCGGGAGCTCCTACAATGAGCAGTTCTTC. It encodes CASSLFTSGSSYNEQFF. The rearrangement joins TRBV11-2 to TRBJ2-1; 11 positions match TRBD2. From germline, CDR1 is SGHAT and CDR2 FQNNGV. The length of the CDR3 is 17 residues. With V trimmed by 2 bases and J by 0 bases, 3 bases remained unmatched.

The CDR3 loop is CSGQNAGEQYF. The CDR3 DNA reads as TGCAGCGGCCAAAACGCAGGGGAGCAGTACTTC. V and J are TRBV29-1 and TRBJ2-7, with a weak D call TRBD1 (5 bases). Germline V gene data show CDR1 as SQVTM and CDR2 as ANQGSEA. CDR3 size: 11 residues. V lost 7 bases, J lost 7 bases, and 14 bases lay in between.

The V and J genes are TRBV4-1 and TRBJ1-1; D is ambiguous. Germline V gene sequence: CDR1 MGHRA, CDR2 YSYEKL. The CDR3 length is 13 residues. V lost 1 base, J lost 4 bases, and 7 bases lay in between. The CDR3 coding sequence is TGCGCCAGCAGCCAAGGGCACCGCACTGAAGCTTTCTTT. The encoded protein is CASSQGHRTEAFF.

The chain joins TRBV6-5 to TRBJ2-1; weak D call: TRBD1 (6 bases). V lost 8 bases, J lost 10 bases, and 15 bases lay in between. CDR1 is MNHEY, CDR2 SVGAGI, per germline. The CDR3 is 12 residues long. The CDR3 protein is CASRPEGVEQFF. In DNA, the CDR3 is TGTGCCAGCCGCCCTGAGGGGGTAGAGCAGTTCTTC.

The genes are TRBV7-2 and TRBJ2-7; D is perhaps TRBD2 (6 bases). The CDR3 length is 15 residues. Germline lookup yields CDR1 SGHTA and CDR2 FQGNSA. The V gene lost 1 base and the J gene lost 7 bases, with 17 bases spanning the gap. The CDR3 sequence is CASSLEGLELREQYF. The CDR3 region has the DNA TGTGCCAGCAGCTTAGAGGGACTCGAACTTCGGGAGCAGTACTTC.

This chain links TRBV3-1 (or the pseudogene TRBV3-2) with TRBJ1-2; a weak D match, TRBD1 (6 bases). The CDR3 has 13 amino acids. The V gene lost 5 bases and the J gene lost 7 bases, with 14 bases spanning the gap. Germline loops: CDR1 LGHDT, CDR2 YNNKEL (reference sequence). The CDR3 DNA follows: TGTGCCAGCAGCACGGATTACAGGGTTGGCTACACCTTC. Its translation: CASSTDYRVGYTF.

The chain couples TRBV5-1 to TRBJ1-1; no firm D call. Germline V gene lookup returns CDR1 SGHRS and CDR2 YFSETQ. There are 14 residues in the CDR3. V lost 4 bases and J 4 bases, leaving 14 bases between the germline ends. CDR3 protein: CASSPPAPGTEAFF. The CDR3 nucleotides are TGCGCCAGCAGCCCCCCCGCCCCGGGCACTGAAGCTTTCTTT.

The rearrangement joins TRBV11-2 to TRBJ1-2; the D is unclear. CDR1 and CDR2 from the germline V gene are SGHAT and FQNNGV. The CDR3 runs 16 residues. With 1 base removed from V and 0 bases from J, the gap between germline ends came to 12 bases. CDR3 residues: CASSLAEWPTNYGYTF. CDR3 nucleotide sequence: TGTGCCAGCAGCTTAGCGGAGTGGCCCACTAACTATGGCTACACCTTC.

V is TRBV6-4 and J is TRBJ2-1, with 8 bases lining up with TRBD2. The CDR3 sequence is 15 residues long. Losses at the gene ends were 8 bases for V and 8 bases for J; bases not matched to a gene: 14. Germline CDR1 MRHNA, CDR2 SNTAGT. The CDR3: CASSQLAASSDEQFF. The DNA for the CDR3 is TGTGCCAGCTCCCAACTAGCGGCCTCTTCCGATGAGCAGTTCTTC.

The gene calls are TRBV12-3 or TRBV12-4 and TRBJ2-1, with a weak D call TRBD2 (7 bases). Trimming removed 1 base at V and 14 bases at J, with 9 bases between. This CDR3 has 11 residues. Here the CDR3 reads CASSLGGGEFF. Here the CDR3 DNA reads TGTGCCAGCAGTTTAGGAGGGGGGGAGTTCTTC.

CDR3 in amino acids: CAILAGGGHNEQFF. As DNA, the CDR3 is TGTGCCATCCTAGCGGGGGGCGGCCACAATGAGCAGTTCTTC. The chain is built from TRBV10-3 and TRBJ2-1; 11 bases align to TRBD2. This CDR3 region has 14 residues. From germline, CDR1 is ENHRY and CDR2 SYGVKD. Unmatched junction bases numbered 5, after V lost 8 bases and J lost 5 bases.

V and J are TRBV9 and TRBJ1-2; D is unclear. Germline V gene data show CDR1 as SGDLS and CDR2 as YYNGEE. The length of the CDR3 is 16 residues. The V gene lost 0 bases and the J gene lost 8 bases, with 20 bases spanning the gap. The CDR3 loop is CASSVVRTDDVGGYTF. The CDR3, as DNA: TGTGCCAGCAGCGTAGTAAGGACGGATGATGTGGGGGGCTACACCTTC.

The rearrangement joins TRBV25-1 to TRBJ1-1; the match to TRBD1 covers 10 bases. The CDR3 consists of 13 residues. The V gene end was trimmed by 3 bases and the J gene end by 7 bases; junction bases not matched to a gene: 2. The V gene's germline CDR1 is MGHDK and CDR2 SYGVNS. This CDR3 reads CASSDRDRGEAFF. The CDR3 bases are TGTGCCAGCAGTGACCGGGACAGGGGTGAAGCTTTCTTT.

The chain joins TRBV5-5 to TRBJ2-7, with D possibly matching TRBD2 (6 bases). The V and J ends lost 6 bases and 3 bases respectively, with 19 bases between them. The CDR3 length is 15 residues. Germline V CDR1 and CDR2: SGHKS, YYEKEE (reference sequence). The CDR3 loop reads CASTIQGAGRYEQYF. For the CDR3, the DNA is TGTGCCAGCACCATTCAAGGTGCGGGACGCTACGAGCAGTACTTC.

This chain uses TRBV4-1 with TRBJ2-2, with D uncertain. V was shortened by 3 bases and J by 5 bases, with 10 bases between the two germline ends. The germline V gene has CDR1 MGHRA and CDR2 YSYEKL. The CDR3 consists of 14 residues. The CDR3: CASSHSGGTGELFF. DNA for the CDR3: TGCGCCAGCAGCCACTCTGGCGGAACCGGGGAGCTGTTTTTT.

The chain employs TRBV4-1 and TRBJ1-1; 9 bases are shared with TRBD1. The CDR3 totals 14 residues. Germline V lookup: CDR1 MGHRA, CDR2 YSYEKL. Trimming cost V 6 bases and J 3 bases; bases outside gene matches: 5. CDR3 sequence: CASRLYRGHTEAFF. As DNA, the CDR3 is TGCGCCAGCAGGCTATACAGGGGGCACACTGAAGCTTTCTTT.

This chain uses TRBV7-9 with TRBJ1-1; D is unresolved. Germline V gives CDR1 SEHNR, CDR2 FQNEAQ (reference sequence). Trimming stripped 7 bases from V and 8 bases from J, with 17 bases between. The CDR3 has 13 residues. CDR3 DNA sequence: TGTGCCAGCACCGAGGTGGGCAGGCAAGAAGCTTTCTTT. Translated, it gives CASTEVGRQEAFF.

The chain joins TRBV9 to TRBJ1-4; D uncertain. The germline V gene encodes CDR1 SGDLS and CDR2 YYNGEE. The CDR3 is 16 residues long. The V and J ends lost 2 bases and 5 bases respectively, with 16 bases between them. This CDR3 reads CASSVGPLQRNEKLFF. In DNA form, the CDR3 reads TGTGCCAGCAGCGTGGGCCCTCTCCAGAGAAATGAAAAACTGTTTTTT.